The 5 T cell receptor beta chains given below trace back to one sample, sequenced in a study of Graves' ophthalmopathy and Graves' hyperthyroidism. For repertoire sequencing, the TCR beta CDR3 regions were amplified from RNA transcripts. Investigators did first-round RT-PCR with HTBI primers, then second-round multiplex PCR. TCRdb reanalysed the multiplex PCR reads using MiXCR and keeps one entry per CDR3 protein. The table has just over 600,000 distinct CDR3 sequences, 22% seen once. The sample taken for sequencing was peripheral blood. The receptor source for this set is a woman aged 18-29 years with stable Graves' hyperthyroidism. Some clones in this sample may be carry-over from other donors' samples.

At least ten counts were recorded for this clonotype. The rearrangement links TRBV2 to TRBJ1-1, with 7 bases that match TRBD1. Trimming removed 4 bases from V and 0 bases from J; junction bases left unmatched: 11. The CDR3 has 17 amino acids. Germline V gives CDR1 SNHLY, CDR2 FYNNEI. The DNA for the CDR3 is TGTGCCAGCAGTGTTAGCAGGGACAGCTACATGAACACTGAAGCTTTCTTT. Translating it yields CASSVSRDSYMNTEAFF.

This clonotype occurred a few times. The J gene is TRBJ1-6, the V gene TRBV9; D gene unclear. Trimming removed 4 bases at V and 1 base at J, with 12 bases between. Germline CDR1 is SGDLS and CDR2 is YYNGEE. The CDR3 is made up of 16 amino acids. CDR3 nucleotides: TGTGCCAGCAGCATAGACGCGGGGTCCTATAATTCACCCCTCCACTTT. Translated: CASSIDAGSYNSPLHF. The full variable domain, in which reference TRBV9 and TRBJ1-6 provide the parts outside the CDR3, is DSGVTQTPKHLITATGQRVTLRCSPRSGDLSVYWYQQSLDQGLQFLIQYYNGEERAKGNILERFSAQQFPDLHSELNLSSLELGDSALYFCASSIDAGSYNSPLHFGNGTRLTVT.

V and J are TRBV20-1 and TRBJ2-5, with 12 bases aligning to TRBD2. V gave up 4 bases and J gave up 5 bases; unmatched junction bases: 11. Per the germline V gene, CDR1 is DFQATT and CDR2 is SNEGSKA (reference sequence). The CDR3 contains 16 residues. Here the CDR3 DNA reads TGCAGTGCTATGGGTTCTAGCGGGGGGGCGTGGGAGACCCAGTACTTC. Its protein product is CSAMGSSGGAWETQYF.

This clonotype came up many times. This chain uses TRBV20-1 with TRBJ2-7; the D is unclear. CDR1 is DFQATT, CDR2 SNEGSKA, per germline (reference sequence). The CDR3 loop spans 12 amino acids. The CDR3 loop reads CSVDSSSYEQYF. The CDR3 DNA is TGCAGCGTAGACTCCAGCTCCTACGAGCAGTACTTC.

In this sample, this clonotype turned up many times. The V gene is TRBV20-1, the J gene TRBJ2-7, with no clear D. CDR1 is DFQATT, CDR2 SNEGSKA, per germline (reference sequence). The V and J ends lost 4 bases and 0 bases respectively, with 13 bases between them. CDR3 size: 14 residues. CDR3 nucleotides: TGCAGTGCTATAAACCCCCTGGACTCCTACGAGCAGTACTTC. It specifies CSAINPLDSYEQYF.